These 21 T cell receptor beta chains came from one sample sequenced in a study (dated by TCRdb to 2021 to 2024). Library creation used the immunoSEQ multiplex PCR assay. TCRdb's version of the immuneACCESS table is confined to in-frame rearrangements and falls short of the full clone set. An unresolved V gene accounts for under half of the shortfall where checked; the remainder is of unknown origin. The sample table records 40,000 to 55,000 clones; just over 90% of these occur just once. The top ten hold approximately 11% of the sample. The sample taken for sequencing was PBMCs. These receptors all come from a middle-aged man with rheumatoid arthritis.

J is TRBJ1-4 and V is TRBV6-5; D might be TRBD1 (5 bases). From germline, CDR1 is MNHEY and CDR2 SVGAGI. The CDR3 spans 14 residues. The V end was cut by 2 bases, the J end by 7 bases, with 11 bases between. Here the CDR3 DNA reads TGTGCCAGCAGTTACGGCAGGGTTGGTGAAAAACTGTTTTTT. Translated: CASSYGRVGEKLFF.

The chain links TRBV6-5 to TRBJ1-1; D unresolved. CDR1 and CDR2 from the germline V gene are MNHEY and SVGAGI. Trimming removed 9 bases at V and 1 base at J, with 15 bases between. The CDR3 is 14 amino acids. Written as DNA, the CDR3 is TGTGCCAGTAAGGGTTATTTGTCGAACACTGAAGCTTTCTTT. Amino acids: CASKGYLSNTEAFF.

The table lists this clone with a count of one. The genes are TRBV24-1 and TRBJ1-2; TRBD1 aligns across 9 bases. Per the germline V gene, CDR1 is KGHDR and CDR2 is SFDVKD. After removal of 3 bases from V and 4 bases from J, the junction contained 8 bases not matched to a gene. The CDR3 contains 16 residues. The CDR3 region has the DNA TGTGCCACCAGTGATCGTGCACGGACAGGGGCCTATGGCTACACCTTC. Amino acids: CATSDRARTGAYGYTF.

This clone was seen a single time. The rearrangement joins TRBV6-5 to TRBJ2-1; 10 bases line up with TRBD1. Germline CDR1 is MNHEY and CDR2 is SVGAGI. This CDR3 region has 15 residues. The V and J ends lost 4 bases and 7 bases, in that order; junction bases with no gene match: 7. The CDR3 region is CASSFQRQGANEQFF. In DNA form, the CDR3 reads TGTGCCAGCAGTTTTCAGCGACAGGGGGCGAATGAGCAGTTCTTC.

V usage is TRBV2 and J usage is TRBJ2-3; TRBD2 matches at 11 bases. J was trimmed by 0 bases and V by 5 bases; bases with no gene match: 4. Germline V gene data show CDR1 as SNHLY and CDR2 as FYNNEI. The CDR3 is 16 amino acids. The CDR3 sequence: CASSPRTSGSTDTQYF. CDR3 sequence (DNA): TGTGCCAGCAGTCCACGGACTAGCGGGAGCACAGATACGCAGTATTTT.

The chain employs TRBV5-6 and TRBJ2-7; TRBD1 is a possible D gene (6 bases). The CDR3 loop spans 14 amino acids. From germline, CDR1 is SGHDT and CDR2 YYEEEE. The V end lost 4 bases, the J end lost 7 bases, and 18 bases lay between the germline ends. The CDR3 DNA follows: TGTGCCAGCAGCCTGACCACAGGGTCGTGGGAGCAGTACTTC. Its translation is CASSLTTGSWEQYF.

J is TRBJ1-4 and V is TRBV28, with a tentative D call TRBD1 (5 bases). Trimming took 2 bases from V and 4 from J, leaving 11 bases between them. This CDR3 has 15 residues. CDR1 and CDR2 (germline): MDHEN, SYDVKM. The CDR3 region has the DNA TGTGCCAGCAGTTTAAGCCAGGGTTATAATGAAAAACTGTTTTTT. Its translation is CASSLSQGYNEKLFF.

Only one count was recorded for this clone. V usage is TRBV7-9 and J usage is TRBJ2-3; no clear D gene. V was pared by 4 bases and J by 9 bases, with 11 bases between. The CDR3 is 12 amino acids. CDR1 and CDR2 from the germline V gene are SEHNR and FQNEAQ (reference sequence). The CDR3 region has the DNA TGTGCCAGCAGCTCCACCTCAGCCACGCAGTATTTT. It yields the protein CASSSTSATQYF.

This rearrangement joins TRBV7-6 to TRBJ2-7; D is unresolved. This CDR3 spans 15 amino acids. Looked up from germline, CDR1 is SGHVS and CDR2 is FNYEAQ. Trimming removed 5 bases at V and 6 bases at J, with 20 bases between. CDR3 bases: TGTGCCAGCAGCCGGCAGGATTCTGGCTACATCGAGCAGTACTTC. Its protein is CASSRQDSGYIEQYF.

The chain is built from TRBV5-4 and TRBJ2-2, with D maybe TRBD2 (5 bases). Germline CDR1 is SGHNT and CDR2 is YYREEE (reference sequence). The CDR3 is 16 amino acids. V lost 0 bases and J lost 0, with 9 bases in between. The chain's CDR3 is CASSLVRGTNTGELFF. CDR3 in DNA: TGTGCCAGCAGCTTGGTACGGGGTACGAACACCGGGGAGCTGTTTTTT.

The rearrangement links TRBV24-1 to TRBJ2-3; 13 bases are shared with TRBD2. There are 16 residues in the CDR3. Trimming took 5 bases from V and 6 from J; bases not matched to a gene: 7. CDR1 and CDR2 (germline): KGHDR, SFDVKD. The CDR3 sequence is CATSGSTSGRWDTQYF. The CDR3 region has the DNA TGTGCCACCAGTGGATCGACTAGCGGGAGGTGGGATACGCAGTATTTT.

The chain employs TRBV2 and TRBJ1-6; tentatively, D is TRBD1 (6 bases). Germline values: CDR1 SNHLY, CDR2 FYNNEI. Trimming removed 2 bases from V and 7 bases from J, with 12 bases in between. This CDR3 comprises 15 residues. The CDR3 DNA follows: TGTGCCAGCAGTGAAACCCGGGACACAAATTCACCCCTCCACTTT. As protein: CASSETRDTNSPLHF. The variable domain in full, with the rest retrieved from reference TRBV2 and TRBJ1-6, is EPEVTQTPSHQVTQMGQEVILRCVPISNHLYFYWYRQILGQKVEFLVSFYNNEISEKSEIFDDQFSVERPDGSNFTLKIRSTKLEDSAMYFCASSETRDTNSPLHFGNGTRLTVT.

The chain combines TRBV6-2 or TRBV6-3 with TRBJ2-3; 12 bases line up with TRBD2. The germline gives CDR1 MNHEY, CDR2 SVGEGT. Trimming removed 2 bases from V and 5 bases from J; junction bases left unmatched: 5. The CDR3 extends over 16 amino acids. CDR3 protein: CASSYASSGREDTQYF. The CDR3 DNA reads TGTGCCAGCAGTTACGCGTCTAGCGGGAGGGAAGATACGCAGTATTTT.

Details on this clone: This sample also contains other DNA sequences that code for the same CDR3. The CDR3 DNA is TGTGCCAGCAGCGGGGGGCTGGCTAGCACAGATACGCAGTATTTT. Amino acids: CASSGGLASTDTQYF. V gene TRBV9 combines with J gene TRBJ2-3; possible D gene TRBD1, 6 bases. Germline V lookup: CDR1 SGDLS, CDR2 YYNGEE. The CDR3 extends over 15 amino acids. Trimming removed 3 bases at V and 0 bases at J, with 11 bases between.

V and J are TRBV27 and TRBJ2-1, with TRBD1 identical over 8 bases. This CDR3 region has 15 residues. The J segment lost 3 bases and the V segment lost 3 bases, leaving 4 bases of the junction unmatched. The germline CDR1 and CDR2 sequences are MNHEY and SMNVEV (reference sequence). In DNA form, the CDR3 reads TGTGCCAGCAGTTTCCTCACAGGGGGCTACAATGAGCAGTTCTTC. Encoded protein: CASSFLTGGYNEQFF.

The chain uses TRBV6-5 and TRBJ2-7; no definite D call. Looked up from germline, CDR1 is MNHEY and CDR2 is SVGAGI. Trimming took off 4 bases at V and 3 bases at J, with 7 bases between the two ends. The CDR3 is made up of 12 amino acids. CDR3 sequence reads: CASSSAGYEQYF. The CDR3, as DNA: TGTGCCAGCAGTTCGGCTGGCTACGAGCAGTACTTC.

This chain joins TRBV4-2 and TRBJ2-3; 14 bases line up with TRBD2. CDR1 LGHNA and CDR2 YNFKEQ come from the germline V gene. Losses at the gene ends were 4 bases for V and 4 bases for J; bases not matched to a gene: 1. This CDR3 has 15 residues. DNA of the CDR3: TGTGCCAGCAGCCCGGGACTAGCGGGAGCAGATACGCAGTATTTT. Translated: CASSPGLAGADTQYF.

The V call is TRBV29-1, the J call TRBJ2-1, with D maybe TRBD2 (6 bases). Germline V gene data show CDR1 as SQVTM and CDR2 as ANQGSEA. There are 15 residues in the CDR3. Trimming left V 5 bases short and J 0 bases short, with 14 bases between. CDR3 region: CSVRLAGFSYNEQFF. The CDR3 coding sequence is TGCAGCGTTCGCCTTGCGGGATTCTCCTACAATGAGCAGTTCTTC.

This clone is a singleton in its sample. This sequence joins TRBV28 and TRBJ1-5, with D perhaps matching TRBD1 (5 bases). The germline V gene has CDR1 MDHEN and CDR2 SYDVKM. The CDR3 covers 15 residues. Between the trimmed V and J ends, which lost 6 bases and 7 bases, there was a span of 19 bases. For the CDR3, the DNA is TGTGCCAGCAGCGCAGTCAGGGTGCCGAGGCAGCCCCAGCATTTT. It encodes CASSAVRVPRQPQHF.

Points on this clone: The junction departs from the called germline gene at one end, perhaps through a read error. This chain connects TRBV9 to TRBJ2-3; 8 bases agree with TRBD2. Germline lookup yields CDR1 SGDLS and CDR2 YYNGEE. The CDR3 extends over 17 amino acids. The CDR3 sequence: CARSPGGTTTSTDTQYF. CDR3 coding DNA: TGTGCCCGCAGCCCGGGAGGGACCACTACTAGCACAGATACGCAGTATTTT.

The genes are TRBV18 and TRBJ1-6; possible D gene TRBD1, 6 bases. Germline CDR1 is KGHSH and CDR2 is LQKENI. With 5 bases removed from V and 4 bases from J, the gap between germline ends came to 15 bases. The CDR3 is made up of 16 amino acids. The CDR3 DNA is TGTGCCAGCTCAACGACCCAGGACAGATATAATTCACCCCTCCACTTT. Protein: CASSTTQDRYNSPLHF.